One and the same sample provided the 11 T cell receptor beta chains below, sequenced in a study of blood T cell repertoires in COVID-19. Data came from immunoSEQ multiplex PCR; TCRdb stores just in-frame clones and leaves some out. This sample yields 250,000 to 300,000 clones, of which more than 75% are seen a single time; 2.3% belongs to the top ten. The sequencing sample was made of PBMCs or T cells enriched from blood (not recorded which). All receptors derive from a woman between 40 and 50 years old with acute COVID-19.

The V gene is TRBV10-3, the J gene TRBJ1-3, with a possible D match to TRBD1 (6 bases). Germline V gives CDR1 ENHRY, CDR2 SYGVKD. The V end was cut by 6 bases, the J end by 0 bases, with 9 bases between. The length of the CDR3 is 14 residues. CDR3 DNA: TGTGCCATCAGGGAGGACAGCTCTGGAAACACCATATATTTT. This encodes CAIREDSSGNTIYF.

V is TRBV9 and J is TRBJ2-1, with 7 nucleotides matching TRBD2. V lost 4 bases, J lost 3 bases, and 7 bases stayed unmatched. This CDR3 comprises 15 residues. Germline CDR1 is SGDLS and CDR2 is YYNGEE. The chain's CDR3 is CASSNGLEYYNEQFF. The DNA for the CDR3 is TGTGCCAGCAGCAATGGACTAGAGTACTACAATGAGCAGTTCTTC.

The chain couples TRBV7-9 to TRBJ1-1, with a possible D match to TRBD1 (6 bases). Germline V gene sequence: CDR1 SEHNR, CDR2 FQNEAQ (reference sequence). This CDR3 has 16 residues. V was shortened by 4 bases and J by 3 bases, with 18 bases between the two germline ends. CDR3 DNA sequence: TGTGCCAGCAGCTACTTCACAGGGTTGGTAGACACTGAAGCTTTCTTT. This translates into CASSYFTGLVDTEAFF.

This clone was counted between two and nine times. This sequence joins TRBV19 and TRBJ1-2, with TRBD1 identical over 7 bases. The germline CDR1 and CDR2 sequences are LNHDA and SQIVND (reference sequence). The CDR3 has 13 residues. J lost 2 bases, V lost 8 bases, and 5 bases had no gene match. Here the CDR3 DNA reads TGTGCCAGTGAGAAGGGGGCGAACTATGGCTACACCTTC. Translated, it gives CASEKGANYGYTF. Looking up the rest from reference TRBV19 and TRBJ1-2 gives the full variable domain: DGGITQSPKYLFRKEGQNVTLSCEQNLNHDAMYWYRQDPGQGLRLIYYSQIVNDFQKGDIAEGYSVSREKKESFPLTVTSAQKNPTAFYLCASEKGANYGYTFGSGTRLTVV.

Worth noting for this clone: Within the sample, other DNA sequences also encode this same CDR3. The V and J genes are TRBV7-9 and TRBJ1-4; 8 nucleotides align to TRBD1. CDR3 length: 16 amino acids. The trim removed 6 bases at V and 0 bases at J, leaving 6 bases unmatched. CDR1 and CDR2 (germline): SEHNR, FQNEAQ (reference sequence). The CDR3 protein is CASRSGQGATNEKLFF. The CDR3 DNA reads as TGTGCCAGCAGAAGCGGACAGGGAGCAACTAATGAAAAACTGTTTTTT.

V usage is TRBV5-1 and J usage is TRBJ1-1; 7 nucleotides align to TRBD1. V trimming: 3 bases; J trimming: 0 bases; junction bases outside the gene matches: 2. CDR1 SGHRS and CDR2 YFSETQ come from the germline V gene. The CDR3 runs 14 residues. The CDR3 DNA sequence: TGCGCCAGCAGCTACACAGGGGTGAACACTGAAGCTTTCTTT. It is translated as CASSYTGVNTEAFF. Full variable domain (remainder filled in from reference TRBV5-1 and TRBJ1-1): KAGVTQTPRYLIKTRGQQVTLSCSPISGHRSVSWYQQTPGQGLQFLFEYFSETQRNKGNFPGRFSGRQFSNSRSEMNVSTLELGDSALYLCASSYTGVNTEAFFGQGTRLTVV.

About this clone: Other DNA sequences in the sample encode the same CDR3. This chain joins TRBV9 and TRBJ1-2; no definite D call. The CDR3 has 15 residues. Germline CDR1 and CDR2: SGDLS and YYNGEE. V gave up 0 bases and J gave up 0 bases, with 9 bases separating them. CDR3 protein: CASSVGGRSNYGYTF. The CDR3 DNA is TGTGCCAGCAGCGTAGGCGGCAGATCTAACTATGGCTACACCTTC.

The V and J genes are TRBV6-2 or TRBV6-3 and TRBJ1-1; tentatively, D is TRBD1 (5 bases). Trimming pared 6 bases from V and 10 bases from J, leaving 15 bases between. Germline V gene lookup returns CDR1 MNHEY and CDR2 SVGEGT. This CDR3 has 12 residues. The CDR3 spells CASSTLGGLAFF. CDR3 nucleotides: TGTGCCAGCAGCACTTTGGGGGGATTAGCTTTCTTT.

This clone was detected once. J is TRBJ2-7 and V is TRBV5-1, with D maybe TRBD2 (5 bases). Trimming took off 3 bases at V and 7 bases at J, with 11 bases between the two ends. The CDR3 has 12 residues. CDR1 is SGHRS, CDR2 YFSETQ, per germline. CDR3 nucleotides: TGCGCCAGCAGCTCGACGGCGGGTGAGCAGTACTTC. Amino acid sequence: CASSSTAGEQYF.

This clone was seen a single time. The V call is TRBV27, the J call TRBJ2-6; 13 bases agree with TRBD2. V dropped 5 bases and J dropped 0; count of bases not matched to a gene: 16. The CDR3 totals 22 residues. From germline, CDR1 is MNHEY and CDR2 SMNVEV (reference sequence). The CDR3 is CASSEKGLAGVGGSSGANVLTF. CDR3 DNA sequence: TGTGCCAGCAGTGAAAAAGGACTAGCGGGAGTTGGAGGGAGCTCTGGGGCCAACGTCCTGACTTTC.

The chain recombines TRBV4-1 with TRBJ2-7; D is undetermined. CDR1 and CDR2 from the germline V gene are MGHRA and YSYEKL. The CDR3 loop spans 14 amino acids. The V end lost 0 bases, the J end lost 4 bases, and 10 bases lay between the germline ends. The CDR3 loop reads CASSQDINRYEQYF. In DNA, the CDR3 is TGCGCCAGCAGCCAAGATATAAACAGATACGAGCAGTACTTC.